This T cell receptor beta chain is drawn from a study of T-cell reconstitution after alpha-beta-depleted transplantation in children. This clonotype was detected many times. Unique molecular identifiers were used to barcode this TCRbeta library. One entry per CDR3 protein, called by TCRdb with MiXCR from the PCR reads. The data show approximately 490,000 distinct CDR3 sequences, roughly an eighth seen once. Trimming left V 8 bases short and J 8 bases short, with 12 bases between. This CDR3 has 12 amino acids. The material sequenced was PBMCs from the stem cell graft donor, taken from the stem cell graft. This clonotype originated in a human donor who donated a stem cell graft to a child with combined immunodeficiency. The chain has TRBV12-3 or TRBV12-4 and TRBJ2-2, with D tentatively TRBD2 (5 bases). The CDR3 reads CASLRVSGELFF. CDR3 DNA sequence: TGTGCCAGCTTGAGGGTTTCTGGGGAGCTGTTTTTT.